These T cell receptor beta chains were read from a single sample in a study of response to subunit inactivated influenza vaccine. TCRdb called the RT-PCR reads again in MiXCR, with one record for every CDR3 protein. The repertoire includes fewer than 400,000 distinct CDR3 sequences, 20% to 25% of them detected once, and 10% sits in the top ten. The material was PBMCs from blood, obtained less than 22 months after vaccination. Source of these receptors: a man in his fifties or sixties who received an inactivated influenza vaccine. Each CDR3 is given with its conserved first and last residue. A D gene is named only where the DNA matches it firmly. Clone size is stated in some rows and not others, as once, few, many or a class when expanded.

v_gene	len	j_gene	d_gene	abundance	CDR3nt	CDR3aa
TRBV5-1	14	TRBJ2-1	TRBD1	few	TGCGCCAGCACCCTGGACAGGGTTGGGAATGAGCAGTTCTTC	CASTLDRVGNEQFF
TRBV5-1	16	TRBJ1-1	TRBD1	-	TGCGCCAGCAGCCTTATACGGACAGGAATGAACACTGAAGCTTTCTTT	CASSLIRTGMNTEAFF
TRBV28	14	TRBJ2-2	-	-	TGTGCCAGCAGTTTGGACACGAACACCGGGGAGCTGTTTTTT	CASSLDTNTGELFF
TRBV24-1	16	TRBJ1-5	-	many	TGTGCCACCAGTGAACCCGGACGGTATAGCAATCAGCCCCAGCATTTT	CATSEPGRYSNQPQHF
TRBV7-2	13	TRBJ2-5	-	-	TGTGCCAGCAGCTTACCAGGACTGACGGCCCAGTACTTC	CASSLPGLTAQYF
TRBV29-1	10	TRBJ1-1	-	-	TGCAGCGTGAGGCTGGAAGAAGCTTTCTTT	CSVRLEEAFF
TRBV20-1	16	TRBJ1-5	TRBD1	-	TGCAGTGCTAGGCGTGCACAGGGGATGAGCAATCAGCCCCAGCATTTT	CSARRAQGMSNQPQHF
TRBV6-1	13	TRBJ2-3	TRBD2	-	TGTGCCAGCAGAGCGGGGTGGACAGATACGCAGTATTTT	CASRAGWTDTQYF
TRBV12-3/TRBV12-4	14	TRBJ1-6	TRBD1	few	TGTGCCAGCAGTCCGGGACAGGTCGGCTCACCCCTCCACTTT	CASSPGQVGSPLHF
TRBV29-1	12	TRBJ2-3	TRBD2	-	TGCAGCGTTGGGGACTACACAGATACGCAGTATTTT	CSVGDYTDTQYF
TRBV4-2	16	TRBJ2-3	-	-	TGTGCCAGCAGCCGTGTCTTCTTTAGCAGCACAGATACGCAGTATTTT	CASSRVFFSSTDTQYF
TRBV4-1	16	TRBJ1-2	-	few	TGCGCCAGCAGCCAACCCCCCCAGAACAGGGCCTATGGCTACACCTTC	CASSQPPQNRAYGYTF
TRBV6-5	13	TRBJ1-2	TRBD1	-	TGTGCCAGCAGTTACTTACAGGGGTATGGCTACACCTTC	CASSYLQGYGYTF
TRBV12-3/TRBV12-4	15	TRBJ1-4	-	many	TGTGCCAGCAGTTTAACGGCAGGGGCGATGGAAAAACTGTTTTTT	CASSLTAGAMEKLFF
TRBV5-1	16	TRBJ2-3	-	-	TGCGCCAGCAACCTGGACAAGGGAGGAGGGCCAGATACGCAGTATTTT	CASNLDKGGGPDTQYF
TRBV3-1	10	TRBJ2-1	-	many	TGTGCCGCCGGGTCAGTTGAGCAGTTCTTC	CAAGSVEQFF
TRBV9	16	TRBJ1-6	TRBD1	-	TGTGCCAGCAGTTTGACAGGGGGGATTAATAATTCACCCCTCCACTTT	CASSLTGGINNSPLHF
TRBV6-5	14	TRBJ2-7	-	-	TGTGCCAGCAGTTACGGGGTTGGTAGGAACGAGCAGTACTTC	CASSYGVGRNEQYF
TRBV4-3	15	TRBJ2-5	TRBD1	-	TGCGCCAGCAGCCAAGAAGGGACAGTAGGAGAGACCCAGTACTTC	CASSQEGTVGETQYF
TRBV6-5	14	TRBJ1-2	TRBD1	few	TGTGCCAGCAGTTACTTCCCCGGGACAGGCGGCTACACCTTC	CASSYFPGTGGYTF
TRBV4-2	17	TRBJ1-6	-	-	TGTGCCAGCAGCCAAGATAGTATAGGGAATGGTAATTCACCCCTCCACTTT	CASSQDSIGNGNSPLHF
TRBV20-1	15	TRBJ2-3	TRBD2	few	TGCAGTGCGCAATTTGGGGCGGGAGTCACAGATACGCAGTATTTT	CSAQFGAGVTDTQYF
TRBV7-2	17	TRBJ2-5	-	few	TGTGCCAGCAGCCCAGAAGGCTGGGGTCGGATCCGAGAGACCCAGTACTTC	CASSPEGWGRIRETQYF
TRBV20-1	12	TRBJ1-2	TRBD1	many	TGCAGTGCTAGGGCAGGGGGGAATGTGGGCACCTTC	CSARAGGNVGTF
TRBV3-1	12	TRBJ1-1	-	-	TGTGCCAGCAGCCTCGCGGGCTACGAAGCTTTCTTT	CASSLAGYEAFF
TRBV4-1	14	TRBJ1-5	-	few	TGCGCCAGCAGCCCCGGACGGACCAATCAGCCCCAGCATTTT	CASSPGRTNQPQHF
TRBV12-3/TRBV12-4	18	TRBJ1-3	-	few	TGTGCCAGCAGTTTACTCACTCGGGGTATACTACCTGGAAACACCATATATTTT	CASSLLTRGILPGNTIYF
TRBV6-1	15	TRBJ2-3	-	-	TGTGCCAGCAGCAGGACAGAGTATTCCACAGATACGCAGTATTTT	CASSRTEYSTDTQYF
TRBV2	13	TRBJ2-5	-	-	TGTGCCACTGGCAGGACACACCAAGAGACCCAGTACTTC	CATGRTHQETQYF